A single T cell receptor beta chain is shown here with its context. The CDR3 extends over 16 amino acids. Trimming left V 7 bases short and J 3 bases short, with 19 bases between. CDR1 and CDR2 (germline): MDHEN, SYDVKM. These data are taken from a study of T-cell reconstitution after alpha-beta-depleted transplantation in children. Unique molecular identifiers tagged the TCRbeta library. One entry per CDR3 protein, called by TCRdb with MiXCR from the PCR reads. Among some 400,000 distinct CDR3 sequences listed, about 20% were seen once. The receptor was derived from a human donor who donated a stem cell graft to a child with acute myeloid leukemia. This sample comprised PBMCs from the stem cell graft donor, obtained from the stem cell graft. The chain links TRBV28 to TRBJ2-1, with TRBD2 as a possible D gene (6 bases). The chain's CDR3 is CASTITSGTFYNEQFF. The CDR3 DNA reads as TGTGCCAGCACGATCACCTCCGGGACTTTCTACAATGAGCAGTTCTTC.